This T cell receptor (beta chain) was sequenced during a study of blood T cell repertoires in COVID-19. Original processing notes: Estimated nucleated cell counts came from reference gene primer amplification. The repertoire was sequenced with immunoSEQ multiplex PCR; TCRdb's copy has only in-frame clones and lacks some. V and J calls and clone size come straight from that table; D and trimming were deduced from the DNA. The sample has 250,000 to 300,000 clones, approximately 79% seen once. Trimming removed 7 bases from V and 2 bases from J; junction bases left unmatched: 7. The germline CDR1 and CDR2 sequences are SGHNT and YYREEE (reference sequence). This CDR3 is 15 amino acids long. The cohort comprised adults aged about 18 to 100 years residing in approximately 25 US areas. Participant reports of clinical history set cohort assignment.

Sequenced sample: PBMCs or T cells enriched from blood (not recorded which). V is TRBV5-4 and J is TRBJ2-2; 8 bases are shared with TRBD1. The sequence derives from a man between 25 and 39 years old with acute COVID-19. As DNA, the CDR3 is TGTGCCAGCCGCTGGACAGGGACAAACACCGGGGAGCTGTTTTTT. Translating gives CASRWTGTNTGELFF. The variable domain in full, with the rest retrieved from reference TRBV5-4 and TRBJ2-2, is ETGVTQSPTHLIKTRGQQVTLRCSSQSGHNTVSWYQQALGQGPQFIFQYYREEENGRGNFPPRFSGLQFPNYSSELNVNALELDDSALYLCASRWTGTNTGELFFGEGSRLTVL.